A selection of T cell receptor beta chains follows, all from one sample in a study of OX40 agonist ivuxolimab in advanced cancers. The assay was immunoSEQ multiplex PCR, and TCRdb's table has in-frame clones only and misses some. The data hold 65,000 to 75,000 clones, with 80% to 90% observed a single time. Sequencing used CD4+ or CD8+ T cells sorted from blood, obtained in a trial of the OX40 agonist ivuxolimab. The source is an adult with an advanced solid tumor such as melanoma, head and neck, liver or kidney cancer. Each CDR3 is given with its conserved first and last residue. The D gene is left open where the match is weak. Only part of the rows carry a size: once, few, many, or a class if the clone is expanded.

clone size,CDR3 length,V gene,D gene,J gene,CDR3 DNA,CDR3 protein
few,15,TRBV5-1,TRBD1,TRBJ1-5,TGCGCCAGCAGCTTGTTGGGGACAGCCGGGCAGCCCCAGCATTTT,CASSLLGTAGQPQHF
.,16,TRBV7-8,TRBD1,TRBJ2-7,TGTGCCAGCATCCCCCGTTGGACAGGGGGGTCCTACGAGCAGTACTTC,CASIPRWTGGSYEQYF
.,16,TRBV12-2,.,TRBJ1-3,TGTGCAAGTCGCTTAGGAGCAGTATTCTCTGGAAACACCATATATTTT,CASRLGAVFSGNTIYF
.,14,TRBV5-6,.,TRBJ1-2,TGTGCCAGCAGCCCTGATGTGGGGGCCTATGGCTACACCTTC,CASSPDVGAYGYTF
.,14,TRBV5-1,.,TRBJ1-1,TGCGCCAGCAGCTTAGGGACGGTGAACACTGAAGCTTTCTTT,CASSLGTVNTEAFF
.,15,TRBV19,.,TRBJ1-1,TGTGCCAGTAGTTTACAGGGAATCATGAACACTGAAGCTTTCTTT,CASSLQGIMNTEAFF
.,14,TRBV7-9,.,TRBJ2-2,TGTGCCAGCAGCCCCCCGTCGAACACCGGGGAGCTGTTTTTT,CASSPPSNTGELFF
.,15,TRBV30,TRBD2,TRBJ2-5,TGTGCCTGGAATTTCGGGACTAGCGGGCGGGAGACCCAGTACTTC,CAWNFGTSGRETQYF
.,14,TRBV9,.,TRBJ2-2,TGTGCCAGCAGCAAGGAAATGAACACCGGGGAGCTGTTTTTT,CASSKEMNTGELFF
few,15,TRBV7-9,.,TRBJ2-4,TGTGCCAGCAGCTCCTACTCGGATTACAAAAACATTCAGTACTTC,CASSSYSDYKNIQYF
.,15,TRBV7-6,.,TRBJ2-3,TGTGCCAGCAGCTTAGCTGCCGTTAGCACAGATACGCAGTATTTT,CASSLAAVSTDTQYF
.,15,TRBV4-2,.,TRBJ1-5,TGTGCCAGCAGCCAGGCACCAGGGGTAAGTCAGCCCCAGCATTTT,CASSQAPGVSQPQHF
.,17,TRBV5-4,TRBD2,TRBJ2-7,TGTGCCAGCAGCCACGCCCCCGGGACTAGCGGGAGTTACGAGCAGTACTTC,CASSHAPGTSGSYEQYF
.,15,TRBV18,.,TRBJ2-5,TGTGCCAGCTCACCACCGAGTGGAGCGCAAGAGACCCAGTACTTC,CASSPPSGAQETQYF
.,14,TRBV29-1,.,TRBJ2-7,TGCAGCGTTGTGCTGGTTGCGGACTCCTACGAGCAGTACTTC,CSVVLVADSYEQYF
.,11,TRBV5-6,.,TRBJ2-7,TGTGCCAGCAGCTTGGTCTACGAGCAGTACTTC,CASSLVYEQYF
.,13,TRBV5-4,TRBD1,TRBJ1-1,TGTGCCAGCAGCTTAAGGGGGCGAACTGAAGCTTTCTTT,CASSLRGRTEAFF
.,13,TRBV4-3,.,TRBJ2-7,TGCGCCAGCAGCCAAGATGGGCGGGGCACCCAGTACTTC,CASSQDGRGTQYF
.,13,TRBV4-1,.,TRBJ1-6,TGCGCCAGCAGCGAAGGACAGAATTCACCCCTCCACTTT,CASSEGQNSPLHF
.,14,TRBV5-1,TRBD1,TRBJ2-3,TGCGCCAGCAGCGCAAGTCAGGGGGCAGATACGCAGTATTTT,CASSASQGADTQYF
.,15,TRBV5-1,.,TRBJ2-1,TGCGCCAGCAGCTTGGTAGGGGTAACCTACAATGAGCAGTTCTTC,CASSLVGVTYNEQFF
.,15,TRBV19,.,TRBJ1-4,TGTGCCAGTAGGGAATGGGGAGAAACTAATGAAAAACTGTTTTTT,CASREWGETNEKLFF
.,15,TRBV7-9,TRBD1,TRBJ1-1,TGTGCCAGCAGCTTCGCAGGACAGGGGGGCACTGAAGCTTTCTTT,CASSFAGQGGTEAFF
.,15,TRBV19,.,TRBJ1-1,TGTGCCAGTAGTATAGGAAACAGGGTTAACACTGAAGCTTTCTTT,CASSIGNRVNTEAFF
.,16,TRBV7-8,.,TRBJ2-1,TGTGCCAGCAGCCCCCGGAGGACGAGCTCCTACAATGAGCAGTTCTTC,CASSPRRTSSYNEQFF
.,12,TRBV30,.,TRBJ2-5,TGTGCCTGGAGTCCCCGACCGCTTACCCAGTACTTC,CAWSPRPLTQYF
.,15,TRBV6-5,TRBD1,TRBJ1-2,TGTGCCAGCAGTCCGGCCGGGACAGGGTTTTCTGGCTACACCTTC,CASSPAGTGFSGYTF